This passage covers 26 T cell receptor beta chains from one sample sequenced in a study of blood T cell repertoires in COVID-19. Only in-frame clones appear in the TCRdb table, and some are missing; sequencing was by immunoSEQ multiplex PCR. The sample yields over 450,000 clones, approximately 88% seen once. Material: peripheral blood. The source of these receptors is a woman between 50 and 59 years old with COVID-19, enrolled during active disease.

The chain employs TRBV25-1 and TRBJ2-7; D may be TRBD1 (6 bases). The CDR3 contains 14 residues. Germline V gene sequence: CDR1 MGHDK, CDR2 SYGVNS. The ends were cut back, 5 bases at V and 6 bases at J, with 17 bases in the middle. The CDR3 nucleotides are TGTGCCAGCAGTTCCCAGGGTGGGGGCAGCGAGCAGTACTTC. Its protein product is CASSSQGGGSEQYF.

Regarding this clone: At one end, the junction sequence differs from germline, possibly due to a read error. The CDR3: CASSEEDGGLDGKLFF. Here the CDR3 DNA reads TGTGCCAGCAGCGAAGAGGACGGGGGATTAGATGGAAAACTGTTTTTT. V is TRBV6-1 and J is TRBJ1-4; possible D gene TRBD1, 5 bases. Germline assignment: CDR1 MNHNS and CDR2 SASEGT. CDR3 size: 16 residues.

This clone is a singleton in its sample. The chain couples TRBV21-1 to TRBJ1-6; the DNA was not used to check the table's D call, TRBD1. TRBV21-1 is annotated as a pseudogene. The CDR3 is 16 residues long. The CDR3 region is CASGEWRETGDSPLHF. The CDR3 DNA reads TGTGCCAGCGGGGAGTGGCGGGAGACAGGGGATTCACCCCTCCACTTT.

CDR3 sequence reads: CASSDGRGTDTQYF. The CDR3 DNA follows: TGTGCCAGCAGTGACGGCAGGGGCACAGATACGCAGTATTTT. The V gene is TRBV6-1, the J gene TRBJ2-3, with D possibly being TRBD1 (5 bases). V lost 3 bases, J lost 1 base, and 8 bases lay in between. The CDR3 is made up of 14 amino acids. The germline V gene encodes CDR1 MNHNS and CDR2 SASEGT.

For this clone: Other DNA sequences in the sample encode the same CDR3. V gene TRBV6-5 combines with J gene TRBJ2-1; TRBD1 agrees at 7 bases. The junction had 4 bases not matched to a gene; V was cut back by 4 bases and J by 1 base. The CDR3 runs 15 residues. Germline V CDR1 and CDR2: MNHEY, SVGAGI. The CDR3: CASSLSGGSYNEQFF. The CDR3, as DNA: TGTGCCAGCAGTTTATCAGGGGGATCCTACAATGAGCAGTTCTTC.

The chain employs TRBV6-6 and TRBJ2-5, with a weak D call TRBD1 (6 bases). Per germline, CDR1 MNHNY and CDR2 SVGAGI (reference sequence). Trimming removed 0 bases at V and 2 bases at J, with 10 bases between. The CDR3 runs 15 residues. CDR3 DNA: TGTGCCAGCAGTTACTCCGGGACACTGCAAGAGACCCAGTACTTC. It codes for CASSYSGTLQETQYF.

The chain is built from TRBV6-6 and TRBJ2-7, with 10 nucleotides matching TRBD1. From germline, CDR1 is MNHNY and CDR2 SVGAGI (reference sequence). J gave up 5 bases and V 5 bases, and 9 bases lay outside the gene matches. The CDR3 consists of 15 residues. CDR3 bases: TGTGCCAGCAGTCCCCCGGGACAGGGGAGGAACGAGCAGTACTTC. Residues: CASSPPGQGRNEQYF.

The V and J genes are TRBV12-3 or TRBV12-4 and TRBJ1-2, with 8 bases that match TRBD1. This CDR3 has 13 amino acids. Trimming took 8 bases from V and 4 from J; bases not matched to a gene: 6. CDR3 region: CASAQGGSYGYTF. The CDR3 bases are TGTGCCAGCGCACAGGGGGGGTCCTATGGCTACACCTTC.

This clone was found once. This CDR3 reads CASSESGTSGAITDTQYF. The CDR3 DNA follows: TGCGCCAGCAGTGAATCCGGGACTAGCGGGGCCATCACAGATACGCAGTATTTT. This chain uses TRBV10-1 with TRBJ2-3; 13 bases fit TRBD2. The CDR3 covers 18 residues. CDR1 and CDR2 (germline): WNHNN, SYGVQD (reference sequence). Trimming cost V 3 bases and J 2 bases; bases outside gene matches: 8.

Written as DNA, the CDR3 is TGTGCCAGCACCTCCTCTGGGGAGCGCTGGAGGTCACCCCTCCACTTT. Translating gives CASTSSGERWRSPLHF. V is TRBV7-8 and J is TRBJ1-6; D gene ambiguous. Per the germline V gene, CDR1 is SGHVS and CDR2 is FQNEAQ. This CDR3 contains 16 residues. V was clipped by 7 bases and J by 10 bases, with 23 bases between them.

This chain uses TRBV2 with TRBJ2-3, with 8 positions matching TRBD1. This CDR3 contains 14 residues. Germline V CDR1 and CDR2: SNHLY, FYNNEI. The ends lost 6 bases at V and 4 bases at J; junction bases unmatched: 6. Here the CDR3 reads CASRPTGASDTQYF. DNA of the CDR3: TGTGCCAGCAGACCGACAGGGGCCTCAGATACGCAGTATTTT.

The chain joins TRBV29-1 to TRBJ2-1; TRBD2 matches at 7 bases. The CDR3 covers 14 residues. V was clipped by 4 bases and J by 6 bases; unmatched bases: 9. Germline loops: CDR1 SQVTM, CDR2 ANQGSEA. Here the CDR3 reads CSVVDSGFSNEQFF. DNA of the CDR3: TGCAGCGTTGTCGATAGCGGGTTCTCCAATGAGCAGTTCTTC.

The rearrangement links TRBV6-5 to TRBJ1-2, with 7 positions matching TRBD1. The CDR3 sequence is 15 residues long. V lost 2 bases, J lost 3 bases, and 6 bases stayed unmatched. Germline V lookup: CDR1 MNHEY, CDR2 SVGAGI. The CDR3 DNA is TGTGCCAGCAGTTACGCGCCCCAGGGGGACTATGGCTACACCTTC. Its protein product is CASSYAPQGDYGYTF.

The rearrangement uses TRBV27 and TRBJ1-2; a weak D match, TRBD1 (6 bases). The germline CDR1 and CDR2 sequences are MNHEY and SMNVEV (reference sequence). CDR3 length: 12 amino acids. Trimming removed 2 bases from V and 6 bases from J, with 7 bases in between. CDR3 bases: TGTGCCAGCAGTTTACAGGGGAATGGCTACACCTTC. It is translated as CASSLQGNGYTF.

The genes are TRBV24-1 and TRBJ1-3; a weak D match, TRBD1 (6 bases). Germline CDR1 reads KGHDR; CDR2 reads SFDVKD. This CDR3 contains 17 residues. Deletions cut 0 bases from V and 5 bases from J, with 16 bases between. CDR3 DNA: TGTGCCACCAGTGATTTGCACAGGGAACATGTGAGAAACACCATATATTTT. Translated, it gives CATSDLHREHVRNTIYF.

This chain uses TRBV3-1 (or the pseudogene TRBV3-2) with TRBJ2-7, with 12 bases that match TRBD2. The J segment lost 0 bases and the V segment lost 2 bases, leaving 8 bases of the junction unmatched. CDR3 length: 18 residues. Germline loops: CDR1 LGHDT, CDR2 YNNKEL (reference sequence). CDR3 loop: CASSQSKLAGGSSYEQYF. The DNA of the CDR3 is TGTGCCAGCAGCCAATCAAAGCTAGCGGGGGGGAGCTCCTACGAGCAGTACTTC.

J is TRBJ2-2 and V is TRBV10-1; maybe TRBD1 (6 bases). The germline CDR1 and CDR2 sequences are WNHNN and SYGVQD (reference sequence). The CDR3 runs 14 residues. The ends were cut back, 10 bases at V and 0 bases at J, with 12 bases in the middle. The CDR3 bases are TGCGCCACGCAGGACAGTCCGAACACCGGGGAGCTGTTTTTT. Translation gives CATQDSPNTGELFF.

This clone has a single count. This chain connects TRBV5-5 to TRBJ2-1; TRBD2 matches 9 bases. The trim removed 0 bases at V and 4 bases at J, leaving 2 bases unmatched. The CDR3 loop spans 15 amino acids. Germline CDR1 and CDR2: SGHKS and YYEKEE (reference sequence). This CDR3 is CASSLGRGGYNEQFF. As DNA, the CDR3 is TGTGCCAGCAGCTTGGGGCGGGGGGGATACAATGAGCAGTTCTTC.

The V and J genes are TRBV2 and TRBJ1-1; weak D call: TRBD1 (6 bases). The ends were cut back, 4 bases at V and 4 bases at J, with 13 bases in the middle. The CDR3 sequence is 14 residues long. Germline CDR1 and CDR2: SNHLY and FYNNEI. The CDR3 is CASSVGARGTEAFF. CDR3 bases: TGTGCCAGCAGTGTGGGGGCGCGTGGCACTGAAGCTTTCTTT.

The chain carries TRBV2 and TRBJ1-4; no clear D gene. The germline V gene encodes CDR1 SNHLY and CDR2 FYNNEI. V was pared by 7 bases and J by 8 bases, with 14 bases between. The CDR3 has 13 amino acids. Written as DNA, the CDR3 is TGTGCCAGCACCTCAGGCCGGGAGGAAAAACTGTTTTTT. This gives the protein CASTSGREEKLFF.

In this sample, this clone turned up once. The V and J genes are TRBV28 and TRBJ1-1; 11 bases are a match to TRBD1. V lost 4 bases to trimming and J lost 5 bases; unmatched junction nucleotides: 9. This CDR3 contains 16 residues. Germline V lookup: CDR1 MDHEN, CDR2 SYDVKM. CDR3 nucleotide sequence: TGTGCCAGCAGTTCGGGACAGGGGGTATTTATGACTGAAGCTTTCTTT. Protein: CASSSGQGVFMTEAFF.

This chain links TRBV19 with TRBJ1-5, with TRBD1 identical over 8 bases. Germline CDR1 is LNHDA and CDR2 is SQIVND (reference sequence). Trimming removed 1 base from V and 7 bases from J; junction bases left unmatched: 6. The CDR3 has 15 amino acids. CDR3 DNA: TGTGCCAGTAGTATAGTGGCAGGGGGCGGACAGCCCCAGCATTTT. Encoded protein: CASSIVAGGGQPQHF.

J is TRBJ1-3 and V is TRBV9; TRBD1 aligns across 8 bases. V trimming: 4 bases; J trimming: 8 bases; junction bases outside the gene matches: 11. Germline-derived CDR1 and CDR2 are SGDLS and YYNGEE. CDR3 length: 15 residues. The CDR3 sequence is CASSSRGQPLDTIYF. The CDR3 DNA reads as TGTGCCAGCAGCAGCAGGGGGCAACCCCTTGACACCATATATTTT.

This clone appeared a single time. This chain connects TRBV7-2 to TRBJ1-2, with 9 bases that match TRBD1. CDR1 and CDR2 (germline): SGHTA, FQGNSA. This CDR3 comprises 17 residues. With 1 base clipped from V and 6 bases from J, the junction kept 12 bases outside the gene matches. The CDR3 here is CASSLVVGTGRSDGYTF. The DNA for the CDR3 is TGTGCCAGCAGCTTAGTAGTGGGGACAGGGAGATCGGATGGCTACACCTTC.

This chain connects TRBV5-4 to TRBJ1-1; 10 bases align to TRBD1. CDR1 SGHNT and CDR2 YYREEE come from the germline V gene (reference sequence). CDR3 length: 20 amino acids. V lost 1 base and J lost 0; bases outside the gene matches: 15. CDR3 in amino acids: CASSLSRGSGTGALNTEAFF. In nucleotides, the CDR3 is TGTGCCAGCAGCTTGTCCCGGGGTTCCGGGACAGGGGCCCTGAACACTGAAGCTTTCTTT.

This chain uses TRBV30 with TRBJ1-2; TRBD1 matches at 9 bases. The CDR3 loop spans 16 amino acids. Germline assignment: CDR1 GTSNPN and CDR2 SVGIG (reference sequence). V was pared by 8 bases and J by 3 bases, with 16 bases of the junction left unmatched. CDR3 loop: CAHPGGDREEDYGYTF. The CDR3 nucleotides read TGTGCCCACCCGGGGGGGGACAGGGAAGAGGACTATGGCTACACCTTC.